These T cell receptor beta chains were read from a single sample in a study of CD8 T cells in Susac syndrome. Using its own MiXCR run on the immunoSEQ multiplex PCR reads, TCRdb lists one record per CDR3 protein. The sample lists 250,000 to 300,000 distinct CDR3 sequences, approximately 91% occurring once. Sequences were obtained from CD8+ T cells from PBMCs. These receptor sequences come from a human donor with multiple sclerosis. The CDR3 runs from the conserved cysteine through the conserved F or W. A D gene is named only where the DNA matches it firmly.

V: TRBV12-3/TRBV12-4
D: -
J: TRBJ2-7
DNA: TGTGCCAGCAGCCCTTTCGGAGACAACTACGAGCAGTACTTC
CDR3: CASSPFGDNYEQYF

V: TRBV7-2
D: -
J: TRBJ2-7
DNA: TGTGCCAGCAGCTTAGTAGGTGGATGGGGGGACGAGCAGTACTTC
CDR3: CASSLVGGWGDEQYF

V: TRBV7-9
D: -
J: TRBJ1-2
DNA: TGTGCCAGCACCTTTAGGGACAACTATGGCTACACCTTC
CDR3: CASTFRDNYGYTF

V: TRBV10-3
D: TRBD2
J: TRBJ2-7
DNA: TGTGCCATCAGTGGCGGGACTAGCGGGTACGAGCAGTACTTC
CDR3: CAISGGTSGYEQYF

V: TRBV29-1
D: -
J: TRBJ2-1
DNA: TGCAGCGACTCGAATGAGCAGTTCTTC
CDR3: CSDSNEQFF

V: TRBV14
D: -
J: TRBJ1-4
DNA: TGTGCCAGCAGCCATCTGATTAGTCCCAATGAAAAACTGTTTTTT
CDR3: CASSHLISPNEKLFF

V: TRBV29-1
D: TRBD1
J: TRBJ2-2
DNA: TGCAGCGTCGGGGGAGTGGACAGGGCTGGCACCGGGGAGCTGTTTTTT
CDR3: CSVGGVDRAGTGELFF

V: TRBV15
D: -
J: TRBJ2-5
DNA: TGTGCCACCAGCAGAGAGGTTTCAGGCCTATCGGAGACCCAGTACTTC
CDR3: CATSREVSGLSETQYF

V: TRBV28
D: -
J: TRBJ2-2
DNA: TGTGCCAGCAGTACTAACAGGTTCACCGGGGAGCTGTTTTTT
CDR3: CASSTNRFTGELFF

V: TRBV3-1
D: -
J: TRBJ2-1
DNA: TGTGCCAGCAGCCAATACGGACACAATGAGCAGTTCTTC
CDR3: CASSQYGHNEQFF

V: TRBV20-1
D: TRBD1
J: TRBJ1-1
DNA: TGCAGTGCTAGAGATTCGACAGGGGGCAGTCCCACGGCTTTCTTT
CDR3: CSARDSTGGSPTAFF

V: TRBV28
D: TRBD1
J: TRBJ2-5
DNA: TGTGCCAGCAGTTTATCTAACGAGGGGACAGGGGGCCGAATAAAGCCTCAAGAGACCCAGTACTTC
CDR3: CASSLSNEGTGGRIKPQETQYF

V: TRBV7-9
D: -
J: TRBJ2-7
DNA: TGTGCCAGCCCCCCCGGGGCGGTATTGGGGACGGATAATGGGGAGCAGTACTTC
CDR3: CASPPGAVLGTDNGEQYF

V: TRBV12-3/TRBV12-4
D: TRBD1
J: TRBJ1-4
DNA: TGTGCCAGCAGTTTTTCTCCGGGACAGGGAGGGGAAAAACTGTTTTTT
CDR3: CASSFSPGQGGEKLFF

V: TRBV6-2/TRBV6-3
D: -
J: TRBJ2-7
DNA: TGTGCCAGCAGTTATGCCGACAGCTACGAGCAGTACTTC
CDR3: CASSYADSYEQYF

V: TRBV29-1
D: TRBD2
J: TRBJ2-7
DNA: TGCAGCGGAGGGACTAGCGGGGAGTTCTACGAGCAGTACTTC
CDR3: CSGGTSGEFYEQYF

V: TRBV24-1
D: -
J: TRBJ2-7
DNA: TGTGCCACCAGTGATTTTAGGCTAAACTCCATATCCTACGAGCAGTACTTC
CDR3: CATSDFRLNSISYEQYF

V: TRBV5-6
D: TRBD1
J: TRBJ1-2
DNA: TGTGCCAGCAGCTTTGGACAGGGGGCCCTTTCCTATGGCTACACCTTC
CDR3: CASSFGQGALSYGYTF

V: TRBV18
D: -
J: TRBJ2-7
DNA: TGTGCCAGCTCACCACCGTTTACAGCCTCCTACGAGCAGTACTTC
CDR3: CASSPPFTASYEQYF

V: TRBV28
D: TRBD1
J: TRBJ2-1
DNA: TGTGCCAGCAGTTTAAGCACAGGGGTTCCTGAGCAGTTCTTC
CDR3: CASSLSTGVPEQFF

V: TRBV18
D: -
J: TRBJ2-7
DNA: TGTGCCAGCTCACCAGGAGGGATTACTTACGAGCAGTACTTC
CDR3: CASSPGGITYEQYF

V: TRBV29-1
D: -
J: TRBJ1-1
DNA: TGCAGCGTTGATGGGAGCTATCAAGGGAACACTGAAGCTTTCTTT
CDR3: CSVDGSYQGNTEAFF